The clone carrying this TCR beta chain was observed at least ten times. Antigen: not known. The sample is drawn from a study of spatial heterogeneity in lung cancer. Overall study: Sequence detection consistently recorded a greater number of beta-chain than alpha-chain sequences. From matched bulk RNA-seq came a T cell module score, which showed a strong correlation with TCR transcript counts in tumor regions. Findings and limits, study-wide: Tumor mutation counts were tracked by expanded intratumoral alpha and beta TCR counts.

CDR1 is SGHVS, CDR2 FQNEAQ, per germline. This CDR3 has 15 amino acids. The germline V and J ends were trimmed by 0 bases and 4 bases, with 12 bases remaining between them. TCRdb fed the 5' RACE reads into MiXCR, producing one record per CDR3 protein. This table holds about 27,000 distinct CDR3 sequences, around 7.4% found once. Time point here: sample taken at primary tumor resection. The sequence came from a male donor with early-stage non-small cell lung cancer. This rearrangement joins TRBV7-8 to TRBJ2-5; D is ambiguous. This sample comprised lung tumor tissue, obtained at surgery. In nucleotides, the CDR3 is TGTGCCAGCAGCTTAGCTCAAGGGATAGGAGAGACCCAGTACTTC. Protein product: CASSLAQGIGETQYF.